This TCR beta chain stems from a study of Ad26.COV2.S vaccination and SARS-CoV-2 variants listed by TCRdb under 2021. The study in broad terms: Donors in the vaccine arm were drawn from COV1001, a multicentre, randomized, double-blind, placebo-controlled phase I-IIa trial testing Ad26.COV2.S in healthy adults. Ad26.COV2.S was administered intramuscularly at a dose of 5x10^10 or 1x10^11 viral particles, either as one shot or as two shots given 56 days apart. TCRbeta repertoire sequencing was used to assess the specificity and breadth of SARS-CoV-2-reactive T cell receptors after Ad26.COV2.S vaccination. A total of around 32 samples were included in the TCR-sequenced set, comprising roughly 19 Ad26.COV2.S vaccine recipients, 5 placebo recipients and 8 SARS-CoV-2 convalescent individuals. Trial participants were randomized into five groups of five: low-dose or high-dose Ad26.COV2.S given once or twice, or placebo on both occasions. Blinding of investigators to trial group allocation was maintained during experiments and outcome assessment.

Regarding this clone: Its antigen target is currently unknown. No much larger clone exists at a distance of one base, and base qualities are not known.

Results the study describes overall, beyond this receptor: Higher spike-specific TCR breadth was observed in Ad26.COV2.S recipients than in placebo recipients (P = 0.0014). Comparable non-spike TCR breadth was observed between vaccine and placebo recipients, consistent with only spike being contained in the vaccine. The study was not powered for comparison of responses between vaccine doses or regimens. After vaccination, spike-specific CD8+ and CD4+ T cell responses were reported to show substantial breadth. The authors noted that total T cell responses may have been underestimated by the TCR breadth and depth analyses.

The meaning of the sample's treatment or condition label: 15 to 20 received Ad26.COV2.S at low or high dose, single or two shots; about 5 received placebo; per-sample allocation not given. Repertoires of vaccine and placebo recipients were sequenced from samples collected on day 63 after the first injection. In Cohort 1b, about 27 adults aged 18-55 years were enrolled at a single site in Boston, USA, between 29 July and 7 August 2020. Ad26.COV2.S consisted of a replication-incompetent adenovirus type 26 vector by which a prefusion-stabilized SARS-CoV-2 spike protein from the original Wuhan strain was expressed. The immunoSEQ Assay was the method used to sequence TCRbeta CDR3 regions. After extraction, genomic DNA underwent amplification by bias-controlled multiplex PCR, followed by high-throughput sequencing. Concerning the study's data processing: To quantify the absolute abundance of every unique TCRbeta CDR3 region, sequences were collapsed and filtered. T cell fraction was estimated by normalizing TCRbeta template counts to usable DNA, which was measured by amplifying reference genes present in all nucleated cells. Repertoire TCRs were annotated as SARS-CoV-2-specific by exact matching of V gene, CDR3 amino acid sequence and J gene to a known reactive TCR set. MIRA supplied the reference SARS-CoV-2 TCR set, which was filtered for enrichment in COVID-19-positive ImmuneCODE repertoires so that public or cross-reactive TCRs were removed. Drawing on the MIRA antigens, annotated TCRs were analysed further at the level of specific ORF or position within ORF. Breadth was defined as annotated unique rearrangements over total unique productive rearrangements; depth was the summed frequency of those rearrangements. Group comparisons of TCR breadth used two-sided Wilcoxon rank-sum tests. TCRdb re-hosts the immuneACCESS table, in-frame sequences only. Its copies lack some clones; in the studies checked, an unresolved V gene accounts for under half of them, and the cause for the rest is not known. The V and J calls and clone size are taken from that table; D and trimming were inferred from the DNA. In all, the sample holds about 410,000 clones, and over 80% of those were seen once. Clones ranked in the top ten supply around 1.8% of the sample.

The TCR originated in a person between 18 and 60 years old who received the Ad26.COV2.S COVID-19 vaccine or a placebo. The sample consisted of peripheral blood, taken in a trial of Ad26.COV2.S vaccine versus placebo.

The CDR3 protein: CASSFNNYEQYF. Read as DNA, the sequence is TGTGCCAGCAGCTTTAACAACTACGAGCAGTACTTC. Recombination linked TRBV5-5 to TRBJ2-7; no confident D gene assignment can be made. V was cut back by 2 bases and J by 3 bases, leaving a gap of 6 bases between them. The germline V gene (reference sequence) yields SGHKS for CDR1 and YYEKEE for CDR2. The CDR3, cysteine through phenylalanine, is 12 amino acids long. Of all the DNA, just the CDR3 is kept, 36 bases in frame from base 1.